The T cell receptor (beta chain) described here comes from a study of Graves' ophthalmopathy and Graves' hyperthyroidism. Study overall: Researchers obtained peripheral blood at initial diagnosis, before any treatment had begun.

CDR3 length: 14 residues. V was shortened by 1 base and J by 0 bases, with 6 bases between the two germline ends. Amplification from RNA transcripts yielded the TCR beta CDR3 regions. The workflow started with a first-round RT-PCR run with HTBI primers and then moved on to a second-round multiplex PCR. Each CDR3 protein is one row after TCRdb ran MiXCR on the multiplex PCR reads. The table includes some 410,000 distinct CDR3 sequences, more than 20% detected once. Aged 18 to 65, hyperthyroidism patients had new diagnoses of under 2 months' duration. The diagnosis was founded upon clinical symptoms, serum thyroxine, TRAb, thyroid ultrasound and orbital computed tomography. This clonotype was detected many times. Its target is unknown. Given the absence of the conserved phenylalanine or tryptophan at the CDR3 end, a read error is likely. General study findings and limits: Most expanded clonotypes in thyroid above 0.001 frequency also showed up in blood.

The sequence came from a woman under 30 with stable Graves' hyperthyroidism. Sequencing was done on a sample of peripheral blood. This chain joins TRBV12-3 or TRBV12-4 and TRBJ1-1, with D perhaps TRBD1 (5 bases). The CDR3 protein is CASSLGGMNTEAFL. DNA of the CDR3: TGTGCCAGCAGTTTAGGGGGGATGAACACTGAAGCTTTCCTT.